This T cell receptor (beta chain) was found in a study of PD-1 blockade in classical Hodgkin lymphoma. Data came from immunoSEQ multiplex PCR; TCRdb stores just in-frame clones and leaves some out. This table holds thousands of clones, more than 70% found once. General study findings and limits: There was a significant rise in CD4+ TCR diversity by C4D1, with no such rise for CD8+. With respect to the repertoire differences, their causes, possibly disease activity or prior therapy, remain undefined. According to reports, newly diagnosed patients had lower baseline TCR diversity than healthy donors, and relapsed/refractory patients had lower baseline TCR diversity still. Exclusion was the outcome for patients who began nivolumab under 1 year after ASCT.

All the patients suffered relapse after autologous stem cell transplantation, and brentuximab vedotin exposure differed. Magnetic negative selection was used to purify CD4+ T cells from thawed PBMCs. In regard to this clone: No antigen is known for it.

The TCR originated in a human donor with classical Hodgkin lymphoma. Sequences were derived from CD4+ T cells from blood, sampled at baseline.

This CDR3 reads CAISESSYYNEQFF. The CDR3 region has the DNA TGTGCCATCAGTGAGTCTTCCTACTACAATGAGCAGTTCTTC. This rearrangement joins TRBV10-3 to TRBJ2-1; no clear D. V was pared by 0 bases and J by 3 bases, with 6 bases between. Germline V gives CDR1 ENHRY, CDR2 SYGVKD. The CDR3 contains 14 residues.